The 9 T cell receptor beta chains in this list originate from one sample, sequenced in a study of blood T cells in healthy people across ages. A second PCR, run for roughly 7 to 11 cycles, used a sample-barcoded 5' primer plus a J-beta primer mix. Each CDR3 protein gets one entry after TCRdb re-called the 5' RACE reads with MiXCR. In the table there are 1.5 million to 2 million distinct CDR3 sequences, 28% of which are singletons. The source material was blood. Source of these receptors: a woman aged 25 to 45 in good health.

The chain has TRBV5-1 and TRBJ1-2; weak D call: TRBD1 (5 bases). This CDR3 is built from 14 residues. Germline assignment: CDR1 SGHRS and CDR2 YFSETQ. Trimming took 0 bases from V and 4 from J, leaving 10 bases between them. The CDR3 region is CASSLEWGSYGYTF. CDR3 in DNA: TGCGCCAGCAGCTTGGAATGGGGGAGCTATGGCTACACCTTC.

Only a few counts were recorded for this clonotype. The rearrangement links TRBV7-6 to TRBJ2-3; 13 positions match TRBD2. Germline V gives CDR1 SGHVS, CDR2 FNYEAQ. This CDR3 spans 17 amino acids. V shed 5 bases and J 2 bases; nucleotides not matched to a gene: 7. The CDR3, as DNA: TGTGCCAGCAGCCCACTAGCGGGGGGGGGCTACACAGATACGCAGTATTTT. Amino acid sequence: CASSPLAGGGYTDTQYF.

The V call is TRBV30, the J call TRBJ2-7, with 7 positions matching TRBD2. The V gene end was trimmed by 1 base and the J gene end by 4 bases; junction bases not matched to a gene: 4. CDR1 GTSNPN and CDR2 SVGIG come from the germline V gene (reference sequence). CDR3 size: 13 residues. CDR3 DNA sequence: TGTGCCTGGAGTGCGGGGGGTAAATACGAGCAGTACTTC. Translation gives CAWSAGGKYEQYF. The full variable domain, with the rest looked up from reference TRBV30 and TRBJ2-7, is SQTIHQWPATLVQPVGSPLSLECTVEGTSNPNLYWYRQAAGRGLQLLFYSVGIGQISSEVPQNLSASRPQDRQFILSSKKLLLSDSGFYLCAWSAGGKYEQYFGPGTRLTVT.

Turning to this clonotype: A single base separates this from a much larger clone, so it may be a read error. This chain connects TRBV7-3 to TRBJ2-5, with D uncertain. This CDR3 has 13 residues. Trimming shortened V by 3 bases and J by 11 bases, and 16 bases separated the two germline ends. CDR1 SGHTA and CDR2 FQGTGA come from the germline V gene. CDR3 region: CASSFLLSQEQYF. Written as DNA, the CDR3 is TGTGCCAGCAGCTTCCTTCTTAGTCAGGAGCAGTACTTC.

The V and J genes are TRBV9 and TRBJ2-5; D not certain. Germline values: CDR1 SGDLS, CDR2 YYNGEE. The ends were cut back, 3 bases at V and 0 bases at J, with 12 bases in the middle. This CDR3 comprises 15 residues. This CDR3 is CASSAPGSNQETQYF. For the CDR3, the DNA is TGTGCCAGCAGCGCCCCGGGCAGCAACCAAGAGACCCAGTACTTC.

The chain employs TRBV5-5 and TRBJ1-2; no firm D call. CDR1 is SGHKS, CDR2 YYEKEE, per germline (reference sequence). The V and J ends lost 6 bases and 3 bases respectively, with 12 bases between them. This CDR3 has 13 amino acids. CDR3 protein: CASTKSADYGYTF. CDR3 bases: TGTGCCAGCACTAAGTCGGCCGACTATGGCTACACCTTC.

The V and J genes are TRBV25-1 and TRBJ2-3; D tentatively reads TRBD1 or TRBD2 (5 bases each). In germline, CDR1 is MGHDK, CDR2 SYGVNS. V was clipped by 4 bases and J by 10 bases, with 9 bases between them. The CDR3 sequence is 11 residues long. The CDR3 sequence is CASSGGDAQYF. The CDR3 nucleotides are TGTGCCAGCAGTGGAGGGGATGCGCAGTATTTT.

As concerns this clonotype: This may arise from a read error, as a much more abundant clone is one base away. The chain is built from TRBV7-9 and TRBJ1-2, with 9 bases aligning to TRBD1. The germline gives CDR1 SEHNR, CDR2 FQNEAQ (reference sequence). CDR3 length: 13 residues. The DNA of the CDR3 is TGTGCCAGCAGCTCGGACAGGGGTAATGGCTACATCTTC. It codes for CASSSDRGNGYIF.

The CDR3: CASRDTLSYEQYF. In DNA, the CDR3 is TGTGCCTCCCGGGACACCCTCTCCTACGAGCAGTACTTC. J is TRBJ2-7 and V is TRBV6-2 or TRBV6-3, with D perhaps TRBD1 (6 bases). CDR1 and CDR2 (germline): MNHEY, SVGEGT. V was shortened by 11 bases and J by 0 bases, with 14 bases between the two germline ends. There are 13 residues in the CDR3.